A single sample is the source of the 6 T cell receptor beta chains below, sequenced in a study of shared clonotypes between healthy human individuals. Some clones are missing from TCRdb's copy, which holds only in-frame ones; the method was immunoSEQ multiplex PCR. Among about 560,000 clones, just over 75% were seen once, and the ten largest hold about 12%. The sample comprised PBMCs. These TCRs come from a woman in her thirties or forties in good health. Some clones in this sample may be carry-over from other donors' samples.

J is TRBJ2-7 and V is TRBV7-8; D not resolved. Germline loops: CDR1 SGHVS, CDR2 FQNEAQ. Trimming took off 6 bases at V and 4 bases at J, with 10 bases between the two ends. The CDR3 sequence is 12 residues long. CDR3 in amino acids: CASRSPSYEQYF. The DNA for the CDR3 is TGTGCCAGCAGGTCCCCCTCGTACGAGCAGTACTTC.

The J gene is TRBJ2-1, the V gene TRBV15, with 11 bases aligning to TRBD2. CDR1 is LNHNV and CDR2 is YYDKDF in the germline V gene (reference sequence). The CDR3 has 17 amino acids. Trimming took 0 bases from V and 6 from J; bases not matched to a gene: 7. In nucleotides, the CDR3 is TGTGCCACCAGCAGAGAGACTTTAGCGGGAGGGGCCAATGAGCAGTTCTTC. Its protein is CATSRETLAGGANEQFF.

The chain has TRBV27 and TRBJ1-6; 8 bases are a match to TRBD1. CDR1 is MNHEY and CDR2 is SMNVEV in the germline V gene (reference sequence). This CDR3 is 19 amino acids long. The J segment lost 4 bases and the V segment lost 5 bases, leaving 16 bases of the junction unmatched. The DNA of the CDR3 is TGTGCCAGCAGTCCCTACCCCGGGACAGGCAAAGCATATAATTCACCCCTCCACTTT. Encoded protein: CASSPYPGTGKAYNSPLHF.

This chain joins TRBV14 and TRBJ2-7; 7 nucleotides match TRBD1. V was clipped by 0 bases and J by 2 bases; unmatched bases: 7. The CDR3 spans 16 residues. CDR1 SGHDN and CDR2 FVKESK come from the germline V gene. CDR3 residues: CASSQDQTGLTYEQYF. In DNA, the CDR3 is TGTGCCAGCAGCCAAGATCAGACAGGGTTAACCTACGAGCAGTACTTC.

The rearrangement joins TRBV4-3 to TRBJ2-2; 11 bases fit TRBD2. Germline V gene sequence: CDR1 LGHNA, CDR2 YSLEER. The CDR3 consists of 17 residues. Trimming cost V 1 base and J 6 bases; bases outside gene matches: 7. The CDR3 protein is CASSQGASGRHAGELFF. The CDR3 bases are TGCGCCAGCAGCCAAGGGGCTAGCGGGAGGCATGCCGGGGAGCTGTTTTTT.

The chain recombines TRBV2 with TRBJ2-3; 7 nucleotides agree with TRBD1. This CDR3 spans 16 amino acids. Trimming took 5 bases from V and 2 from J; bases not matched to a gene: 10. CDR1 and CDR2 from the germline V gene are SNHLY and FYNNEI. The CDR3 region has the DNA TGTGCCAGCAGTCCTATGACAGGGAGAGCCACAGATACGCAGTATTTT. Its translation is CASSPMTGRATDTQYF.